Included here is one T cell receptor beta chain sequence, with context. Its matching antigen is unknown. This sample is drawn from a study of blood T cells in healthy people across ages. Regarding the study as a whole: Observed TCR beta diversity showed a strong correlation with the percentage of naive T cells as measured by flow cytometry.

CDR3 length equals 12 residues. Germline V gene lookup returns CDR1 GTSNPN and CDR2 SVGIG (reference sequence). A second PCR of about 6 to 12 cycles used a sample-barcoded 5' primer and a J-beta primer mix. TCRdb re-analysed the 5' RACE reads in MiXCR, keeping a single row per CDR3 protein. This sample yields about 680,000 distinct CDR3 sequences, of which roughly 50% are seen a single time; around a third belongs to the top ten. Sequences were obtained from blood. The chain uses TRBV30 and TRBJ2-4; D ambiguous. The J call could be wrong; TRBJ2-5 is a better fit for the DNA end. The source is a woman aged 55-70 years in good health. CDR3 sequence reads: CAWSGPLETQYF. In DNA form, the CDR3 reads TGTGCCTGGAGTGGGCCTCTGGAGACCCAGTACTTC.